This record concerns one TCR beta chain sequence. TCRdb re-called the RT-PCR reads with MiXCR, one entry per CDR3 protein. Of about 570,000 distinct CDR3 sequences in the sample, approximately 10% were seen once. The data were obtained in a study of response to subunit inactivated influenza vaccine. Deletions cut 0 bases from V and 6 bases from J, with 10 bases between. The CDR3 totals 14 residues. The V gene's germline CDR1 is SGHRS and CDR2 YFSETQ. The same sample was also used in a study of T cells expressing NK-cell markers. Per that study: A 5'RACE template switching approach incorporating UMIs was used to make TCR beta cDNA.

This receptor was taken from a man in his fifties or sixties who received an inactivated influenza vaccine. The chain uses TRBV5-1 and TRBJ2-1; tentative D call: TRBD2 (6 bases). Material: PBMCs from blood, obtained on the day of vaccination. As DNA, the CDR3 is TGCGCCAGCAGCTTGGAACTAGCTCTCAATGAGCAGTTCTTC. It codes for CASSLELALNEQFF. Variable domain in full (rest from reference TRBV5-1 and TRBJ2-1): KAGVTQTPRYLIKTRGQQVTLSCSPISGHRSVSWYQQTPGQGLQFLFEYFSETQRNKGNFPGRFSGRQFSNSRSEMNVSTLELGDSALYLCASSLELALNEQFFGPGTRLTVL.